The clone carrying this TCR beta chain was found a few times. Its cognate antigen is unknown. This specimen belongs to a study of T cell repertoires in cytomegalovirus infection. The overall study: CMV infection together with matching HLA type was indicated by public TCR beta signatures.

MiXCR, applied by TCRdb to the reads, yields one record per CDR3 protein. This sample has about 830,000 distinct CDR3 sequences, with roughly 33% found just once. This receptor was identified in a human donor in good health (CMV status not recorded). Some clones in this sample may be carry-over from other donors' samples. Sample: cultured CD8+ T cells from PBMCs, taken from culture after CMV antigen stimulation.

In nucleotides, the CDR3 is TGTGCCATCACCCATCCCGAGACAGGGGACGCCTATGGCTACACCTTC. Translated: CAITHPETGDAYGYTF. This rearrangement joins TRBV10-3 to TRBJ1-2; the match to TRBD1 covers 8 bases. This CDR3 region has 16 residues. Germline loops: CDR1 ENHRY, CDR2 SYGVKD. V dropped 7 bases and J dropped 4; count of bases not matched to a gene: 14.